This passage covers 26 T cell receptor beta chains from one sample sequenced in a study of CD8 T cells in ankylosing spondylitis. One entry per CDR3 protein, called by TCRdb with MiXCR from the 5' RACE reads. The table includes approximately 290,000 distinct CDR3 sequences, around 21% detected once. Sequencing used blood, either unsorted or a sorted T cell fraction (not recorded which). The source is a female donor with ankylosing spondylitis or in good health (not recorded which).

V gene TRBV7-2 combines with J gene TRBJ1-4, with D possibly matching TRBD1 (6 bases). Germline values: CDR1 SGHTA, CDR2 FQGNSA. There are 14 residues in the CDR3. V was pared by 5 bases and J by 5 bases, with 12 bases between. The CDR3 is CASSLDRSNEKLFF. CDR3 nucleotide sequence: TGTGCCAGCAGCCTCGACAGGAGCAATGAAAAACTGTTTTTT.

The rearrangement links TRBV20-1 to TRBJ2-5, with 7 bases matching TRBD2. Germline V gives CDR1 DFQATT, CDR2 SNEGSKA (reference sequence). The CDR3 consists of 11 residues. Germline trimming cut 7 bases from V and 2 bases from J; bases unmatched to any gene: 1. In DNA form, the CDR3 reads TGCAGTGTCGGGGGGCAAGAGACCCAGTACTTC. Protein: CSVGGQETQYF.

The chain combines TRBV6-1 with TRBJ2-1; 7 bases match TRBD1. The CDR3 is 15 residues long. Losses at the gene ends were 5 bases for V and 1 base for J; bases not matched to a gene: 5. Germline lookup yields CDR1 MNHNS and CDR2 SASEGT. CDR3 bases: TGTGCCAGCAGTCAAGGGACAGCATCCTACAATGAGCAGTTCTTC. Translated, it gives CASSQGTASYNEQFF.

V is TRBV6-2 or TRBV6-3 and J is TRBJ2-1, with D uncertain. CDR3 size: 13 residues. Germline CDR1 is MNHEY and CDR2 is SVGEGT. The V end was cut by 2 bases, the J end by 5 bases, with 7 bases between. The CDR3 protein is CASSYVSHNEQFF. The CDR3, as DNA: TGTGCCAGCAGTTACGTGAGCCACAATGAGCAGTTCTTC.

The chain has TRBV29-1 and TRBJ2-5; D possibly matches TRBD1 or TRBD2 (5 bases each). V gave up 6 bases and J gave up 9 bases, with 14 bases separating them. The CDR3 is 11 amino acids. Germline CDR1 SQVTM, CDR2 ANQGSEA. The DNA of the CDR3 is TGCAGCGTCGAGGCGTTGGGGGCCCAGTACTTC. It codes for CSVEALGAQYF.

There are a few counts of this clonotype. The chain couples TRBV27 to TRBJ1-1; no definite D call. The CDR3 covers 16 residues. Germline CDR1 MNHEY, CDR2 SMNVEV (reference sequence). V was clipped by 4 bases and J by 2 bases, with 17 bases between them. CDR3 region: CASSSPHHGLNTEAFF. In DNA form, the CDR3 reads TGTGCCAGCAGTTCTCCCCACCACGGACTTAACACTGAAGCTTTCTTT.

This clonotype occurred a few times. J is TRBJ1-4 and V is TRBV12-3 or TRBV12-4; D is perhaps TRBD1 (6 bases). The CDR3 covers 15 residues. V was pared by 3 bases and J by 5 bases, with 13 bases between. The CDR3 DNA is TGTGCCAGCAGTTTGAACAGGGAGAGAAATGAAAAACTGTTTTTT. Its protein product is CASSLNRERNEKLFF.

The chain links TRBV12-3 or TRBV12-4 to TRBJ1-2; D gene ambiguous. There are 13 residues in the CDR3. V was clipped by 2 bases and J by 5 bases, with 9 bases between them. The DNA for the CDR3 is TGTGCCAGCAGTTTATCAGATCGGTATGGCTACACCTTC. Residues: CASSLSDRYGYTF.

The chain joins TRBV6-5 to TRBJ1-2, with 8 bases identical to TRBD1. This CDR3 is 14 amino acids long. Germline lookup yields CDR1 MNHEY and CDR2 SVGAGI. V trimming: 3 bases; J trimming: 6 bases; junction bases outside the gene matches: 6. The CDR3 DNA reads as TGTGCCAGCAGTTATTCAGGGGGCAAGAATGGCTACACCTTC. It is translated as CASSYSGGKNGYTF.

The rearrangement links TRBV15 to TRBJ2-1, with 10 bases lining up with TRBD1. V trimming: 0 bases; J trimming: 8 bases; junction bases outside the gene matches: 4. The CDR3 runs to 15 residues. Germline CDR1 reads LNHNV; CDR2 reads YYDKDF (reference sequence). The CDR3 protein is CATSRDTGTGDEQFF. The CDR3 DNA reads TGTGCCACCAGCAGAGACACCGGGACAGGGGATGAGCAGTTCTTC.

In this sample, this clonotype turned up a few times. This rearrangement joins TRBV5-1 to TRBJ1-4; the D is unclear. The CDR3 has 15 amino acids. The V gene's germline CDR1 is SGHRS and CDR2 YFSETQ. The V and J ends lost 3 bases and 1 base respectively, with 10 bases between them. The CDR3 DNA follows: TGCGCCAGCAGCTCGGACGGAGGAACTAATGAAAAACTGTTTTTT. It encodes CASSSDGGTNEKLFF.

The table lists this clonotype with a few counts. The V gene is TRBV5-1, the J gene TRBJ1-3; no clear D gene. The CDR3 is 16 residues long. Germline V CDR1 and CDR2: SGHRS, YFSETQ. Trimming left V 2 bases short and J 0 bases short, with 12 bases between. The CDR3 loop reads CASSFSEVNSGNTIYF. CDR3 in DNA: TGCGCCAGCAGCTTCAGTGAGGTGAACTCTGGAAACACCATATATTTT.

This clonotype was picked up a small number of times. The V call is TRBV4-2, the J call TRBJ1-5; D gene ambiguous. V was cut by 6 bases and J by 5 bases, with 11 bases left in between. From germline, CDR1 is LGHNA and CDR2 YNFKEQ. CDR3 length equals 13 residues. The CDR3 DNA reads TGTGCCAGCAGTCGTCCTGGAGATCAGCCCCAGCATTTT. It codes for CASSRPGDQPQHF.

The chain combines TRBV5-1 with TRBJ2-7; D gene uncertain. V lost 0 bases, J lost 9 bases, and 16 bases lay in between. CDR3 size: 14 residues. Germline V gives CDR1 SGHRS, CDR2 YFSETQ. In DNA form, the CDR3 reads TGCGCCAGCAGCTTGGGCAGTCAGCCCCCTTGGCAGTACTTC. It yields the protein CASSLGSQPPWQYF. Drawing the rest from reference TRBV5-1 and TRBJ2-7, the complete variable domain is KAGVTQTPRYLIKTRGQQVTLSCSPISGHRSVSWYQQTPGQGLQFLFEYFSETQRNKGNFPGRFSGRQFSNSRSEMNVSTLELGDSALYLCASSLGSQPPWQYFGPGTRLTVT.

This clonotype has only a few counts. V usage is TRBV5-1 and J usage is TRBJ1-1, with D hard to call. The V end was cut by 0 bases, the J end by 1 base, with 4 bases between. This CDR3 spans 13 amino acids. Germline values: CDR1 SGHRS, CDR2 YFSETQ. The CDR3 loop reads CASSLVRNTEAFF. CDR3 DNA: TGCGCCAGCAGCTTGGTTCGGAACACTGAAGCTTTCTTT. Drawing the rest from reference TRBV5-1 and TRBJ1-1, the complete variable domain is KAGVTQTPRYLIKTRGQQVTLSCSPISGHRSVSWYQQTPGQGLQFLFEYFSETQRNKGNFPGRFSGRQFSNSRSEMNVSTLELGDSALYLCASSLVRNTEAFFGQGTRLTVV.

The chain is built from TRBV30 and TRBJ2-7, with D uncertain. Trimming took 2 bases from V and 5 from J, leaving 16 bases between them. Germline-derived CDR1 and CDR2 are GTSNPN and SVGIG (reference sequence). The CDR3 is made up of 14 amino acids. This chain's CDR3 is CAWSNPVGYHEQYF. CDR3 sequence (DNA): TGTGCCTGGAGTAACCCCGTGGGGTACCACGAGCAGTACTTC.

There are a few counts of this clonotype. This sequence joins TRBV21-1 and TRBJ2-3; the table's D gene call, TRBD2, was not cross checked with the DNA. TRBV21-1 is a pseudogene locus. This CDR3 is 16 amino acids long. In nucleotides, the CDR3 is TGTGCCAGCAGCACCCTCGGGAGCGGGAGTCGACATACGCAGTATTTT. It encodes CASSTLGSGSRHTQYF.

This clonotype turned up a few times. In nucleotides, the CDR3 is TGCAGTGCTAGCTCCGGGACAGGGGCGGTTGGCTACACCTTC. Its translation is CSASSGTGAVGYTF. V usage is TRBV20-1 and J usage is TRBJ1-2; TRBD1 matches at 10 bases. Per the germline V gene, CDR1 is DFQATT and CDR2 is SNEGSKA (reference sequence). With 3 bases clipped from V and 7 bases from J, the junction kept 8 bases outside the gene matches. The CDR3 loop spans 14 amino acids.

The chain employs TRBV18 and TRBJ1-1; D gene uncertain. CDR3 length: 15 amino acids. Trimming left V 2 bases short and J 2 bases short, with 12 bases between. Per germline, CDR1 KGHSH and CDR2 LQKENI. In DNA form, the CDR3 reads TGTGCCAGCTCACCAGGAGTCGGCGGCAACACTGAAGCTTTCTTT. Its translation is CASSPGVGGNTEAFF.

The rearrangement uses TRBV9 and TRBJ2-7; 10 nucleotides align to TRBD2. The ends lost 0 bases at V and 6 bases at J; junction bases unmatched: 6. The germline gives CDR1 SGDLS, CDR2 YYNGEE. The CDR3 spans 15 residues. The CDR3 DNA is TGTGCCAGCAGCGTAGGTCTAGCGGGAGCTGGCGAGCAGTACTTC. Translating it yields CASSVGLAGAGEQYF.

This clonotype was detected a few times. The J gene is TRBJ2-2, the V gene TRBV10-3; D call uncertain. The CDR3 extends over 13 amino acids. Per the germline V gene, CDR1 is ENHRY and CDR2 is SYGVKD. V lost 0 bases and J 2 bases, leaving 1 base between the germline ends. The chain's CDR3 is CAISESNTGELFF. The CDR3 DNA reads TGTGCCATCAGTGAGTCTAACACCGGGGAGCTGTTTTTT.

Only a few counts were recorded for this clonotype. This chain's CDR3 is CASRLVTSNEAFF. The CDR3 DNA sequence: TGTGCAAGTCGCTTAGTAACATCCAATGAAGCTTTCTTT. The rearrangement links TRBV12-2 to TRBJ1-1. TRBV12-2 is annotated as a pseudogene. There are 13 residues in the CDR3.

The V and J genes are TRBV7-9 and TRBJ2-1; D uncertain. Trimming took off 5 bases at V and 9 bases at J, with 14 bases between the two ends. Germline CDR1 and CDR2: SEHNR and FQNEAQ (reference sequence). The length of the CDR3 is 13 residues. The DNA of the CDR3 is TGTGCCAGCAGCCTGGTAGGGAAAGGTGAGCAGTTCTTC. Translation: CASSLVGKGEQFF.

In its sample, this clonotype was seen a few times. The chain joins TRBV6-1 to TRBJ2-7, with D possibly TRBD1 on 8 matching bases. V lost 6 bases and J 7 bases, leaving 19 bases between the germline ends. The CDR3 covers 14 residues. Germline V gene sequence: CDR1 MNHNS, CDR2 SASEGT. The CDR3 here is CASRRGDRFGEQYF. In DNA form, the CDR3 reads TGTGCCAGCAGACGGGGGGACAGGTTCGGGGAGCAGTACTTC.

Only a few counts were recorded for this clonotype. DNA for the CDR3: TGTGCCACCAGCGTCCGACTAGCGGGAGCAAGGGTAGTAACCCAGTACTTC. It specifies CATSVRLAGARVVTQYF. This chain uses TRBV15 with TRBJ2-5; 12 positions agree with TRBD2. Per the germline V gene, CDR1 is LNHNV and CDR2 is YYDKDF (reference sequence). The CDR3 extends over 17 amino acids. Trimming at V came to 5 bases and at J to 8 bases, leaving 15 bases not matched to a gene.

The CDR3 coding sequence is TGTGCCTGGAGCAAGCGGGCCGGGGAGCTGTTTTTT. Its translation is CAWSKRAGELFF. This sequence joins TRBV30 and TRBJ2-2, with a weak D call TRBD2 (6 bases). Between the trimmed V and J ends, which lost 3 bases and 6 bases, there was a span of 8 bases. The CDR3 covers 12 residues. The germline V gene encodes CDR1 GTSNPN and CDR2 SVGIG (reference sequence).